This is a list of T cell receptor beta chains from one sample in a study of OX40 agonist ivuxolimab in advanced cancers. Method: immunoSEQ multiplex PCR; TCRdb's copy keeps in-frame clones and lacks some. The table lists approximately 110,000 clones, around 92% of them singletons. The input for sequencing was CD4+ or CD8+ T cells sorted from blood, taken in a trial of the OX40 agonist ivuxolimab. Receptors were obtained from an adult with an advanced solid tumor such as melanoma, head and neck, liver or kidney cancer. CDR3s include the opening cysteine and the closing phenylalanine or tryptophan. D genes are given only for firm matches. The listing skips clone size in some rows; elsewhere it reads once, few, many or a size class.

CASSYSVGNQPQHF | TGTGCCAGCAGTTACTCCGTGGGCAATCAGCCCCAGCATTTT | . | . | TRBJ1-5 | TRBV6-5
CASSILAGASYEQYF | TGTGCCAGTAGTATTCTTGCGGGGGCCTCCTACGAGCAGTACTTC | . | . | TRBJ2-7 | TRBV19
CASSLPPVGEETQYF | TGTGCCAGCAGTTTGCCCCCAGTCGGGGAAGAGACCCAGTACTTC | . | . | TRBJ2-5 | TRBV27
CASSRDRGDTEAFF | TGTGCCAGCTCGAGGGACAGGGGGGACACTGAAGCTTTCTTT | TRBD1 | . | TRBJ1-1 | TRBV7-3
CASSLVETQYF | TGTGCCAGCAGCTTAGTGGAGACCCAGTACTTC | . | few | TRBJ2-5 | TRBV7-2
CASSQPPGSGHSYEQYF | TGTGCCAGCAGCCAACCCCCAGGGTCGGGACACTCCTACGAGCAGTACTTC | . | once | TRBJ2-7 | TRBV14
CASSLGESGNTIYF | TGTGCCAGCAGCTTAGGGGAATCTGGAAACACCATATATTTT | . | once | TRBJ1-3 | TRBV7-2
CASSAYRVPGTDTQYF | TGTGCCAGCAGCGCCTACAGGGTCCCAGGCACAGATACGCAGTATTTT | . | . | TRBJ2-3 | TRBV9
CASSFPRGNQPQHF | TGTGCCAGCAGTTTCCCCAGGGGAAATCAGCCCCAGCATTTT | . | few | TRBJ1-5 | TRBV28
CASSVPAGDTEAFF | TGTGCCAGCAGTGTTCCCGCAGGGGACACTGAAGCTTTCTTT | . | . | TRBJ1-1 | TRBV2
CAISGTSGRANPNIQYF | TGTGCCATCAGCGGGACTAGCGGGAGGGCCAACCCAAACATTCAGTACTTC | TRBD2 | . | TRBJ2-4 | TRBV10-3
CASNRQGADEQFF | TGCGCCAGCAATCGACAGGGGGCAGATGAGCAGTTCTTC | TRBD1 | . | TRBJ2-1 | TRBV10-2
CASSFSQASGTQYF | TGTGCCAGCAGCTTCAGCCAGGCCTCGGGGACCCAGTACTTC | . | . | TRBJ2-5 | TRBV7-9
CASSLWSGGGTYNEQFF | TGTGCCAGCAGTTTATGGTCCGGGGGAGGGACCTACAATGAGCAGTTCTTC | TRBD2 | . | TRBJ2-1 | TRBV27
CASSQEGAQPYEQYF | TGCGCCAGCAGCCAAGAAGGCGCTCAGCCCTACGAGCAGTACTTC | . | . | TRBJ2-7 | TRBV4-1
CASSPQGSGTGNTIYF | TGTGCCAGCTCACCCCAAGGTTCTGGAACTGGAAACACCATATATTTT | . | once | TRBJ1-3 | TRBV18
CASRSFWEGNQPQHF | TGTGCCAGTAGATCCTTTTGGGAGGGCAATCAGCCCCAGCATTTT | . | . | TRBJ1-5 | TRBV19
CASSLVSSGGTEAFF | TGTGCCAGCAGCTTAGTCTCGAGTGGGGGGACTGAAGCTTTCTTT | . | . | TRBJ1-1 | TRBV7-3
CASSFLQGFDQPQHF | TGTGCCAGCAGTTTCCTCCAGGGTTTCGATCAGCCCCAGCATTTT | . | few | TRBJ1-5 | TRBV6-1
CASSAGLAGNEQYF | TGCGCCAGCAGCGCGGGACTAGCGGGAAACGAGCAGTACTTC | TRBD2 | . | TRBJ2-7 | TRBV5-1
CASSAGTSGRYNEQFF | TGTGCCAGCAGCGCCGGGACTAGCGGAAGGTACAATGAGCAGTTCTTC | TRBD2 | . | TRBJ2-1 | TRBV27
CASSSQREGNYNEQFF | TGTGCCAGCAGTTCTCAGCGGGAGGGCAACTACAATGAGCAGTTCTTC | TRBD2 | . | TRBJ2-1 | TRBV28
CASSEPTDTQYF | TGTGCCAGCAGCGAGCCCACAGATACGCAGTATTTT | . | . | TRBJ2-3 | TRBV9
CATSRENSDAEQFF | TGTGCCACCAGCAGAGAAAATAGCGACGCTGAGCAGTTCTTC | . | once | TRBJ2-1 | TRBV15
CASSPLMSNQPQHF | TGTGCCAGCAGCCCCCTAATGAGCAATCAGCCCCAGCATTTT | . | few | TRBJ1-5 | TRBV14